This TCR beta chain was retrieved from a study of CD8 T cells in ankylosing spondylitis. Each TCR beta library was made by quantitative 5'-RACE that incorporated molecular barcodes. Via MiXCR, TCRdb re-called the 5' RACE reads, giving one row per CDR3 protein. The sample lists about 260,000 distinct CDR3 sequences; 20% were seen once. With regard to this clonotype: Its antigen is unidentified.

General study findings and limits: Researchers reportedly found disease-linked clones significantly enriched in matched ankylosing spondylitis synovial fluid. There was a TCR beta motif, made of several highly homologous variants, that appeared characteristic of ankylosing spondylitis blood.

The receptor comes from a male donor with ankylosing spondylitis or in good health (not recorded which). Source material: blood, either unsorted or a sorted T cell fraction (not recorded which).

CDR3 bases: TGTGCCACCAGTGATCCCATAGGGAGCGACGAGAGCACAGATACGCAGTATTTT. Amino acids: CATSDPIGSDESTDTQYF. This chain joins TRBV24-1 and TRBJ2-3; D perhaps matches TRBD2 (5 bases). CDR3 length: 18 residues. Germline V gene data show CDR1 as KGHDR and CDR2 as SFDVKD. V lost 3 bases, J lost 0 bases, and 18 bases lay in between.